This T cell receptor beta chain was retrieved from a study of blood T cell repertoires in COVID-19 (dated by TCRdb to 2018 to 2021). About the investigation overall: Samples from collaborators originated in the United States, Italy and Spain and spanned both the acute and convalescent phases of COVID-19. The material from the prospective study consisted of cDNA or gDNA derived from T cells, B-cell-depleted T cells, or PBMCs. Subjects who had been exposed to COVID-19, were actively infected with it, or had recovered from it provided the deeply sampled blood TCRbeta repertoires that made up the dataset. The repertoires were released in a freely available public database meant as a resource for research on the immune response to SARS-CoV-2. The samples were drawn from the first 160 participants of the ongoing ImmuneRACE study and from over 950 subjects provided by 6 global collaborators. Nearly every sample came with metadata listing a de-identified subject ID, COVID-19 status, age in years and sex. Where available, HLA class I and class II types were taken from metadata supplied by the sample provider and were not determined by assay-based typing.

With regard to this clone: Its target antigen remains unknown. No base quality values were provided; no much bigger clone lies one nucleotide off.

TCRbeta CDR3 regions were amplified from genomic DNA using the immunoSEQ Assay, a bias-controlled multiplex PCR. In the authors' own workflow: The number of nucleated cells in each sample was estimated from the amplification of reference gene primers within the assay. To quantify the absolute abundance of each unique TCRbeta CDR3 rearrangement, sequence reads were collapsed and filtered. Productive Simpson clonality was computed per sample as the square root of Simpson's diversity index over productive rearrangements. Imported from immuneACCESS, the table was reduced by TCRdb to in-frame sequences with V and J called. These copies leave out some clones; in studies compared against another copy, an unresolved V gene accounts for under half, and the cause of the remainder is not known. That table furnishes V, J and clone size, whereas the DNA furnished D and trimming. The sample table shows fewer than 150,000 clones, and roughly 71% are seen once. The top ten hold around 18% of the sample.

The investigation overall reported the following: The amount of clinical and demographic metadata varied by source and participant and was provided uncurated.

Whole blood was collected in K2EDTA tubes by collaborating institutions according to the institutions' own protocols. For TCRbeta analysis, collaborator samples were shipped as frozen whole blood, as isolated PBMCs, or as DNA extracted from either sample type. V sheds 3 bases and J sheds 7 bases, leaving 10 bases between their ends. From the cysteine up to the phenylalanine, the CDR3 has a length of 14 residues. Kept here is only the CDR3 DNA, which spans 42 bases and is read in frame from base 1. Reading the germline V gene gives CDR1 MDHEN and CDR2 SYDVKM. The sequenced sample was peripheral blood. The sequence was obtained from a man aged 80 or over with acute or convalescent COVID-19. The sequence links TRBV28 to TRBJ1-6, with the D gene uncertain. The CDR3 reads CASSFKFGNSPLHF. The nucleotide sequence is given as TGTGCCAGCAGTTTCAAGTTCGGGAATTCACCCCTCCACTTT.